The 8 T cell receptor beta chains below were found in one sample sequenced in a study of T cell responses to AZD1222 COVID-19 vaccine. Profiled with immunoSEQ multiplex PCR; TCRdb holds only in-frame clones, not every one. The sample holds about 120,000 clones, 80% to 90% seen once. The material sequenced was peripheral blood, taken on day 0 of AZD1222 vaccination. The receptors come from an adult in good health.

On this clone: This sample includes further DNA sequences coding for the same CDR3. This chain joins TRBV11-2 and TRBJ2-7; perhaps TRBD2 as D (5 bases). The V gene's germline CDR1 is SGHAT and CDR2 FQNNGV. V was cut by 2 bases and J by 3 bases, with 8 bases left in between. The CDR3 is made up of 13 amino acids. The CDR3 region has the DNA TGTGCCAGCAGCTTACAAACTAGCTACGAGCAGTACTTC. As protein: CASSLQTSYEQYF.

This chain links TRBV19 with TRBJ1-1; TRBD1 matches 7 bases. Germline V CDR1 and CDR2: LNHDA, SQIVND (reference sequence). This CDR3 region has 18 residues. V was clipped by 0 bases and J by 8 bases; unmatched bases: 18. The CDR3 loop is CASSIDLETRGHIPEAFF. CDR3 sequence (DNA): TGTGCCAGTAGTATAGATCTAGAGACGAGGGGGCACATACCAGAAGCTTTCTTT.

The chain has TRBV3-1 (or the pseudogene TRBV3-2) and TRBJ2-3; possibly TRBD1 or TRBD2 for D (5 bases each). The CDR3 is 16 residues long. Germline V CDR1 and CDR2: LGHDT, YNNKEL (reference sequence). The V gene lost 4 bases and the J gene lost 1 base, with 15 bases spanning the gap. The CDR3 coding sequence is TGTGCCAGCAGCCCCAGATGGGGGATGGGCACAGATACGCAGTATTTT. It encodes CASSPRWGMGTDTQYF.

The chain recombines TRBV18 with TRBJ1-2; D not certain. This CDR3 has 17 residues. Germline lookup yields CDR1 KGHSH and CDR2 LQKENI. Trimming took off 2 bases at V and 7 bases at J, with 23 bases between the two ends. The chain's CDR3 is CASSPLNEGLVLGGYTF. Here the CDR3 DNA reads TGTGCCAGCTCACCATTAAACGAAGGTCTGGTTTTGGGTGGCTACACCTTC.

The chain combines TRBV23-1 with TRBJ1-2; D is perhaps TRBD1 (5 bases). TRBV23-1 is reported as an ORF; its role is uncertain. The CDR3 sequence is 18 residues long. V was clipped by 0 bases and J by 4 bases, with 21 bases between them. The DNA of the CDR3 is TGCGCCAGCAGTCAATCGCCTCCGGGGCGAAGGGGTAGCTATGGCTACACCTTC. The encoded protein is CASSQSPPGRRGSYGYTF.

The V and J genes are TRBV11-3 and TRBJ1-1; D call uncertain. This CDR3 has 10 amino acids. The V end lost 9 bases, the J end lost 12 bases, and 14 bases lay between the germline ends. CDR1 and CDR2 from the germline V gene are SGHNT and YENEEA. The CDR3 DNA is TGTGCCAGTAAAGACCCGCGACCTTTCTTT. Translating it yields CASKDPRPFF.

The chain has TRBV2 and TRBJ2-3; D call uncertain. With 5 bases removed from V and 4 bases from J, the gap between germline ends came to 13 bases. Germline assignment: CDR1 SNHLY and CDR2 FYNNEI. There are 14 residues in the CDR3. The CDR3 DNA reads TGTGCCAGCAGTCAAAATAGTCAGGCAGATACGCAGTATTTT. Translating it yields CASSQNSQADTQYF.

V gene TRBV19 combines with J gene TRBJ1-2, with TRBD1 as a possible D gene (6 bases). This CDR3 comprises 14 residues. Germline V gives CDR1 LNHDA, CDR2 SQIVND (reference sequence). The ends were cut back, 7 bases at V and 2 bases at J, with 14 bases in the middle. CDR3 bases: TGTGCCAGTACCTACAGGGTAGGAAACTATGGCTACACCTTC. It specifies CASTYRVGNYGYTF. The full variable domain, completed using reference TRBV19 and TRBJ1-2, is DGGITQSPKYLFRKEGQNVTLSCEQNLNHDAMYWYRQDPGQGLRLIYYSQIVNDFQKGDIAEGYSVSREKKESFPLTVTSAQKNPTAFYLCASTYRVGNYGYTFGSGTRLTVV.